The 18 T cell receptor beta chains listed next were all sequenced from one sample in a study of blood T cell repertoires in COVID-19 (TCRdb year 2020). The library was produced with the immunoSEQ multiplex PCR assay. TCRdb re-hosts the immuneACCESS table, in-frame sequences only. Its copies lack some clones; in the studies checked, an unresolved V gene accounts for under half of them, and the cause for the rest is not known. The sample table contains around 200,000 clones; only one count was recorded for around 83% of them. Together, the top ten hold around 8.9% of the sample. What was sequenced was peripheral blood. Receptor source: a man aged 35 to 55 with active or convalescent COVID-19.

The chain recombines TRBV5-6 with TRBJ1-2; D gene ambiguous. This CDR3 is built from 11 residues. Trimming removed 0 bases from V and 9 bases from J, with 6 bases in between. CDR1 and CDR2 (germline): SGHDT, YYEEEE. For the CDR3, the DNA is TGTGCCAGCAGCTTGGCACAGCGCTACACCTTC. Translation gives CASSLAQRYTF.

The rearrangement uses TRBV6-5 and TRBJ1-3; D gene unclear. Per the germline V gene, CDR1 is MNHEY and CDR2 is SVGAGI. The V and J ends lost 6 bases and 0 bases respectively, with 12 bases between them. The CDR3 sequence is 15 residues long. Written as DNA, the CDR3 is TGTGCCAGCAGGTTTATGGAGAGCTCTGGAAACACCATATATTTT. This codes for CASRFMESSGNTIYF.

The V call is TRBV24-1, the J call TRBJ1-2; 8 nucleotides agree with TRBD1. The CDR3 has 16 amino acids. Germline V gene data show CDR1 as KGHDR and CDR2 as SFDVKD. J gave up 7 bases and V 3 bases, and 12 bases lay outside the gene matches. CDR3 protein: CATSDGAQTGESGYTF. CDR3 coding DNA: TGTGCCACCAGTGATGGGGCTCAGACAGGGGAGAGTGGCTACACCTTC.

V usage is TRBV2 and J usage is TRBJ1-5; D not certain. Germline V CDR1 and CDR2: SNHLY, FYNNEI. CDR3 size: 14 residues. Trimming removed 7 bases from V and 6 bases from J, with 16 bases in between. CDR3 amino acids: CASTPGREGQPQHF. CDR3 sequence (DNA): TGTGCCAGCACCCCCGGCCGGGAGGGTCAGCCCCAGCATTTT.

In this sample, this clone turned up many times. The chain uses TRBV15 and TRBJ1-4; D is possibly TRBD1 (6 bases). This CDR3 contains 14 residues. V was cut by 5 bases and J by 7 bases, with 14 bases left in between. The germline V gene encodes CDR1 LNHNV and CDR2 YYDKDF (reference sequence). DNA of the CDR3: TGTGCCACCAGCTCCGACAGGCTGGTTGAAAAACTGTTTTTT. It is translated as CATSSDRLVEKLFF. The full variable domain, in which reference TRBV15 and TRBJ1-4 provide the parts outside the CDR3, is DAMVIQNPRYQVTQFGKPVTLSCSQTLNHNVMYWYQQKSSQAPKLLFHYYDKDFNNEADTPDNFQSRRPNTSFCFLDIRSPGLGDTAMYLCATSSDRLVEKLFFGSGTQLSVL.

A single count supports this clone. This chain links TRBV11-2 with TRBJ1-1; 7 bases match TRBD1. Germline V gene data show CDR1 as SGHAT and CDR2 as FQNNGV. The CDR3 sequence is 14 residues long. Losses at the gene ends were 1 base for V and 1 base for J; bases not matched to a gene: 0. CDR3 amino acids: CASSLAGGNTEAFF. The CDR3 DNA sequence: TGTGCCAGCAGCTTAGCAGGGGGGAACACTGAAGCTTTCTTT. Looking up the rest from reference TRBV11-2 and TRBJ1-1 gives the full variable domain: EAGVAQSPRYKIIEKRQSVAFWCNPISGHATLYWYQQILGQGPKLLIQFQNNGVVDDSQLPKDRFSAERLKGVDSTLKIQPAKLEDSAVYLCASSLAGGNTEAFFGQGTRLTVV.

The chain couples TRBV7-9 to TRBJ1-1, with 8 bases matching TRBD1. Germline V lookup: CDR1 SEHNR, CDR2 FQNEAQ (reference sequence). Trimming cost V 5 bases and J 4 bases; bases outside gene matches: 6. The CDR3 loop spans 14 amino acids. CDR3: CASSGQGSGTEAFF. CDR3 nucleotide sequence: TGTGCCAGCAGCGGACAGGGCTCGGGCACTGAAGCTTTCTTT.

The chain combines TRBV27 with TRBJ2-7; 12 bases agree with TRBD1. CDR1 is MNHEY, CDR2 SMNVEV, per germline (reference sequence). The CDR3 totals 16 residues. J gave up 3 bases and V 2 bases, and 5 bases lay outside the gene matches. The chain's CDR3 is CASSLGTGGVSYEQYF. The CDR3 bases are TGTGCCAGCAGTTTAGGGACAGGGGGCGTTAGCTACGAGCAGTACTTC.

This clone was counted ten times or more. The chain is built from TRBV6-2 or TRBV6-3 and TRBJ1-1; TRBD1 matches at 8 bases. V lost 6 bases, J lost 4 bases, and 10 bases stayed unmatched. The CDR3 covers 15 residues. CDR1 and CDR2 (germline): MNHEY, SVGEGT. CDR3 in DNA: TGTGCCAGCAGCCTCCAGGGGGCGGGGGTCACTGAAGCTTTCTTT. It translates to CASSLQGAGVTEAFF.

The V call is TRBV18, the J call TRBJ2-1; 7 bases are shared with TRBD1. V trimming: 0 bases; J trimming: 4 bases; junction bases outside the gene matches: 9. The germline V gene has CDR1 KGHSH and CDR2 LQKENI. The CDR3 consists of 17 residues. The DNA for the CDR3 is TGTGCCAGCTCACCACCTTTAAGGGACAGACTTTACAATGAGCAGTTCTTC. This encodes CASSPPLRDRLYNEQFF.

The chain is built from TRBV11-3 and TRBJ2-2, with 7 bases aligning to TRBD2. V gave up 5 bases and J gave up 2 bases; unmatched junction bases: 2. From germline, CDR1 is SGHNT and CDR2 YENEEA. There are 14 residues in the CDR3. Written as DNA, the CDR3 is TGTGCCAGCAGCCAGCGGGGAAACACCGGGGAGCTGTTTTTT. Amino acid sequence: CASSQRGNTGELFF. Looking up the rest from reference TRBV11-3 and TRBJ2-2 gives the full variable domain: EAGVVQSPRYKIIEKKQPVAFWCNPISGHNTLYWYLQNLGQGPELLIRYENEEAVDDSQLPKDRFSAERLKGVDSTLKIQPAELGDSAVYLCASSQRGNTGELFFGEGSRLTVL.

This chain uses TRBV5-4 with TRBJ2-3, with 12 bases aligning to TRBD2. V shed 5 bases and J 3 bases; nucleotides not matched to a gene: 4. Germline loops: CDR1 SGHNT, CDR2 YYREEE (reference sequence). The length of the CDR3 is 15 residues. The CDR3 region has the DNA TGTGCCAGCAGATCGGGGACTAGCGGGACAGATACGCAGTATTTT. It is translated as CASRSGTSGTDTQYF.

The rearrangement joins TRBV11-3 to TRBJ2-7, with 11 bases that match TRBD2. The ends lost 1 base at V and 7 bases at J; junction bases unmatched: 15. Germline loops: CDR1 SGHNT, CDR2 YENEEA. This CDR3 is built from 18 residues. The DNA of the CDR3 is TGTGCCAGCAGCTTAGCGGACTTGACTAGCGGGGACCTATGGGAGCAGTACTTC. Translation gives CASSLADLTSGDLWEQYF.

This sequence joins TRBV3-1 (or the pseudogene TRBV3-2) and TRBJ2-1, with no clear D. The CDR3 length is 14 residues. The V end was cut by 0 bases, the J end by 3 bases, with 6 bases between. Germline V gives CDR1 LGHDT, CDR2 YNNKEL (reference sequence). CDR3 DNA: TGTGCCAGCAGCCAAGATCTCCTCTACAATGAGCAGTTCTTC. Protein: CASSQDLLYNEQFF.

This clone was detected only a few times. This chain uses TRBV6-5 with TRBJ1-3, with D hard to call. CDR3 length equals 13 residues. Germline V gene data show CDR1 as MNHEY and CDR2 as SVGAGI. Trimming left V 6 bases short and J 2 bases short, with 8 bases between. The CDR3 DNA reads as TGTGCCAGCAGCGGCGGGCCTGGAAACACCATATATTTT. It encodes CASSGGPGNTIYF.

This clone came up many times. This chain joins TRBV7-2 and TRBJ1-4, with TRBD1 identical over 7 bases. Looked up from germline, CDR1 is SGHTA and CDR2 is FQGNSA. V lost 5 bases and J lost 4; bases outside the gene matches: 4. This CDR3 region has 14 residues. This CDR3 reads CASSQRQGNEKLFF. The CDR3 nucleotides read TGTGCCAGCAGCCAACGACAGGGTAATGAAAAACTGTTTTTT.

The chain carries TRBV28 and TRBJ1-5; maybe TRBD1 (5 bases). V dropped 6 bases and J dropped 6 bases, with 15 bases sitting between them. This CDR3 comprises 14 residues. Germline loops: CDR1 MDHEN, CDR2 SYDVKM. The CDR3 sequence: CASRLGLPSQPQHF. CDR3 coding DNA: TGTGCCAGCAGACTGGGACTTCCAAGTCAGCCCCAGCATTTT.

The CDR3 DNA reads TGCGCCAGCAGCTCCCGTTCGACACCATATCCCAAGGGGCGCCGCCCCCGCTACGAGCAGTACTTC. This gives the protein CASSSRSTPYPKGRRPRYEQYF. The chain combines TRBV5-1 with TRBJ2-7, with D perhaps TRBD1 (5 bases). With 3 bases removed from V and 3 bases from J, the gap between germline ends came to 37 bases. This CDR3 region has 22 residues. Germline CDR1 and CDR2: SGHRS and YFSETQ.